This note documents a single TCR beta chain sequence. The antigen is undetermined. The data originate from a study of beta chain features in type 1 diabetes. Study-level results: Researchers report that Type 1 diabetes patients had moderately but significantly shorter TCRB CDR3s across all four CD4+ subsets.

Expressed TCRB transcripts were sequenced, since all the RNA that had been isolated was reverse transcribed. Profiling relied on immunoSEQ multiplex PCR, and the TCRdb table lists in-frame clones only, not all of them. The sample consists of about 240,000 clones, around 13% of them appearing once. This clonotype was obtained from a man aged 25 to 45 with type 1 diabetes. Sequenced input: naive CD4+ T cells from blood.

The CDR3 loop is CASSFTSGGAETDTQYF. CDR3 coding DNA: TGCGCCAGCAGCTTTACTAGCGGGGGGGCCGAGACAGATACGCAGTATTTT. The chain uses TRBV5-1 and TRBJ2-3; 13 nucleotides agree with TRBD2. The CDR3 is made up of 17 amino acids. V was clipped by 2 bases and J by 3 bases; unmatched bases: 6. The V gene's germline CDR1 is SGHRS and CDR2 YFSETQ.